This T cell receptor beta chain was retrieved from a study of tumor-infiltrating lymphocytes in primary liver carcinoma. Study at large: Tumors, staged T1-T3 N0M0, spanned about 4.2 to 10 cm. Samples returned roughly 3.5 to 7.13 million productive TCRbeta reads each. Read depth did not differ significantly between tissue types.

Study-level points and caveats: Among top clones, only about 7-24% appeared in all five tumor regions. Pairs of tumor regions overlapped more than tumor-adjacent and tumor-blood pairs did.

Each 20-30 mg portion of unsorted bulk tissue served as the source for co-extraction of RNA and DNA. A constant-region primer served to make TCR beta cDNA from about 530 ng total RNA. Slightly modified ARM-PCR with three nested multiplex PCR rounds yielded TCR beta libraries. In the first two PCR rounds, TRBV1-TRBV30 forward primers were paired with a C-beta reverse primer, and each round lasted approximately 10 cycles. TCRdb redid the calling of the multiplex PCR reads with MiXCR, one entry per CDR3 protein. The profile covers approximately 100,000 distinct CDR3 sequences, with more than 65% appearing a single time and 10% to 15% taken by the ten largest. CDR1 and CDR2 from the germline V gene are SGHNT and YYREEE (reference sequence). After removal of 0 bases from V and 2 bases from J, the junction contained 8 bases not matched to a gene. The CDR3 contains 17 residues. This clonotype has a count of ten or more. What it recognizes is unknown.

This receptor was identified in an older woman with primary liver carcinoma and hepatitis B virus infection. The chain employs TRBV5-4 and TRBJ2-3; 8 bases map to TRBD2. The sequencing sample was made of liver tumor tissue from sampling region 2. This sample's subset: tumor region T2, inferior pole. The CDR3 loop is CASSLARGGRPTDTQYF. DNA for the CDR3: TGTGCCAGCAGCTTGGCTCGGGGCGGGAGGCCCACAGATACGCAGTATTTT.